This T cell receptor beta chain was obtained from a study of T cells after yellow fever vaccination. UMIs were added to TCR cDNA along with a universal primer site when it was made by 5'RACE template switching. TCRdb re-analysed the 5' RACE reads in MiXCR, keeping a single row per CDR3 protein. The table has 200,000 to 250,000 distinct CDR3 sequences, around 3.1% seen once. Notes on this clonotype: Its antigen is undetermined.

The CDR3 extends over 13 amino acids. The germline V gene has CDR1 DFQATT and CDR2 SNEGSKA (reference sequence). Trimming removed 3 bases from V and 2 bases from J, with 8 bases in between. The study's findings and limits: Post-booster samples contained most primary-vaccination clones (nearly 98% CD4, less than 90% CD8). It was the secondary response that reached its peak faster, day 5 versus 15, but it was weaker. Of the clonotypes, a small share occurred in both CD4 and CD8 compartments.

V and J are TRBV20-1 and TRBJ1-5; unclear D gene. This sample comprised CD4+ T cells sorted from PBMCs, obtained 10 days after the yellow fever booster vaccination. This sequence originates from a man aged 18 to 30 who received the YFV17D yellow fever vaccine. This chain's CDR3 is CSARRQGNQPQHF. The CDR3 DNA is TGCAGTGCTAGGAGGCAGGGCAATCAGCCCCAGCATTTT.